A single sample gave rise to the 30 T cell receptor beta chains below, sequenced in a study of shared clonotypes between healthy human individuals. Profiled with immunoSEQ multiplex PCR; TCRdb holds only in-frame clones, not every one. The sample carries approximately 1.5 million clones, less than 99% recorded once. The sequencing sample was made of naive CD4+ T cells sorted from blood. Specified subset: CD45RA+ positively selected. These receptors were taken from a man between 25 and 39 years old in good health.

The gene calls are TRBV6-5 and TRBJ2-2, with D perhaps TRBD1 or TRBD2 (5 bases each). The CDR3 consists of 15 residues. Looked up from germline, CDR1 is MNHEY and CDR2 is SVGAGI. V lost 1 base to trimming and J lost 2 bases, with 8 bases between them. CDR3 amino acids: CASSYWGRNTGELFF. The CDR3 DNA reads as TGTGCCAGCAGTTACTGGGGGAGAAACACCGGGGAGCTGTTTTTT.

This sequence joins TRBV5-6 and TRBJ2-4; TRBD2 matches at 8 bases. Germline CDR1 SGHDT, CDR2 YYEEEE. This CDR3 contains 15 residues. With V trimmed by 4 bases and J by 5 bases, 8 bases remained unmatched. The CDR3 DNA reads as TGTGCCAGCAGCAGGGGGAGAGCGGGAGAAAACATTCAGTACTTC. This codes for CASSRGRAGENIQYF.

The chain has TRBV28 and TRBJ2-3, with D possibly TRBD2 on 5 matching bases. Germline V gene lookup returns CDR1 MDHEN and CDR2 SYDVKM. The V end lost 3 bases, the J end lost 3 bases, and 13 bases lay between the germline ends. The CDR3 covers 15 residues. The CDR3: CASSFPIGETDTQYF. DNA of the CDR3: TGTGCCAGCAGTTTCCCAATCGGGGAGACAGATACGCAGTATTTT.

This rearrangement joins TRBV6-6 to TRBJ2-1; D not resolved. V was pared by 4 bases and J by 1 base, with 5 bases between. Germline CDR1 and CDR2: MNHNY and SVGAGI (reference sequence). This CDR3 has 13 residues. In DNA form, the CDR3 reads TGTGCCAGCAGTTTTGGATCCTACAATGAGCAGTTCTTC. The encoded protein is CASSFGSYNEQFF.

J is TRBJ2-7 and V is TRBV5-4; 7 bases are a match to TRBD2. The germline V gene encodes CDR1 SGHNT and CDR2 YYREEE (reference sequence). The CDR3 is 16 amino acids. J was trimmed by 3 bases and V by 0 bases; bases with no gene match: 9. For the CDR3, the DNA is TGTGCCAGCAGCTTGGGGACTAGAGTGGGTCTCTACGAGCAGTACTTC. Its protein is CASSLGTRVGLYEQYF.

V gene TRBV7-2 combines with J gene TRBJ1-2, with 9 bases that match TRBD1. Germline values: CDR1 SGHTA, CDR2 FQGNSA. This CDR3 contains 15 residues. The V segment lost 0 bases and the J segment 8 bases; nucleotides outside the gene matches: 7. CDR3 in amino acids: CASSLAWDRVYGYTF. The CDR3 nucleotides are TGTGCCAGCAGCTTAGCGTGGGACAGGGTGTACGGCTACACCTTC.

The chain joins TRBV2 to TRBJ2-1; 8 nucleotides line up with TRBD1. CDR1 and CDR2 (germline): SNHLY, FYNNEI. J lost 10 bases, V lost 5 bases, and 10 bases had no gene match. This CDR3 has 14 amino acids. CDR3 loop: CASSQKGQGYEQFF. The CDR3 nucleotides are TGTGCCAGCAGTCAAAAAGGACAGGGATACGAGCAGTTCTTC.

The chain links TRBV30 to TRBJ1-4; D gene ambiguous. The CDR3 has 13 amino acids. CDR1 is GTSNPN and CDR2 is SVGIG in the germline V gene (reference sequence). Trimming removed 4 bases from V and 7 bases from J, with 13 bases in between. Here the CDR3 DNA reads TGTGCCTGGAAGAGGGCGAGCGGTGAAAAACTGTTTTTT. Amino acids: CAWKRASGEKLFF.

CDR3 loop: CASSLAGRTGELFF. CDR3 DNA: TGTGCCAGCAGCTTAGCGGGTAGAACCGGGGAGCTGTTTTTT. This sequence joins TRBV7-9 and TRBJ2-2; D is unclear. The germline V gene has CDR1 SEHNR and CDR2 FQNEAQ (reference sequence). V gave up 0 bases and J gave up 5 bases, with 7 bases separating them. The CDR3 has 14 residues.

V gene TRBV19 combines with J gene TRBJ2-2; TRBD2 aligns across 8 bases. Unmatched junction bases numbered 17, after V lost 7 bases and J lost 4 bases. Germline V gives CDR1 LNHDA, CDR2 SQIVND (reference sequence). This CDR3 spans 18 amino acids. CDR3: CASTTSARGGFGTGELFF. DNA of the CDR3: TGTGCCAGTACCACCTCTGCCCGGGGGGGTTTCGGCACCGGGGAGCTGTTTTTT.

This clone has only one observation. The chain couples TRBV2 to TRBJ2-5, with D possibly TRBD1 on 5 matching bases. Trimming cost V 3 bases and J 4 bases, with 9 bases left between them. This CDR3 spans 13 amino acids. CDR1 SNHLY and CDR2 FYNNEI come from the germline V gene. The CDR3 sequence is CASSDSGRETQYF. In nucleotides, the CDR3 is TGTGCCAGCAGTGACTCAGGGCGAGAGACCCAGTACTTC.

The chain is built from TRBV19 and TRBJ2-7, with D possibly being TRBD1 or TRBD2 (5 bases each). Germline V CDR1 and CDR2: LNHDA, SQIVND (reference sequence). Trimming cost V 2 bases and J 0 bases, with 11 bases left between them. The CDR3 sequence is 15 residues long. The CDR3 DNA follows: TGTGCCAGTAGTATATCCGGGGCTCCCTCCTACGAGCAGTACTTC. It translates to CASSISGAPSYEQYF.

As for this clone: The sample holds other DNA sequences that translate to the same CDR3. This CDR3 reads CASSQGQGTNTGELFF. For the CDR3, the DNA is TGCGCCAGCAGCCAGGGACAGGGTACGAACACCGGGGAGCTGTTTTTT. This rearrangement joins TRBV4-1 to TRBJ2-2; 9 bases map to TRBD1. V was clipped by 3 bases and J by 0 bases; unmatched bases: 2. The CDR3 has 16 residues. From germline, CDR1 is MGHRA and CDR2 YSYEKL.

This sequence joins TRBV27 and TRBJ2-1, with a tentative D call TRBD1 (5 bases). Trimming removed 7 bases at V and 6 bases at J, with 7 bases between. The CDR3 has 11 residues. Germline CDR1 is MNHEY and CDR2 is SMNVEV (reference sequence). As DNA, the CDR3 is TGTGCCAGCACCAGGGCCAATGAGCAGTTCTTC. As protein: CASTRANEQFF.

The chain links TRBV25-1 to TRBJ2-3, with 11 bases fitting TRBD1. Trimming removed 1 base from V and 6 bases from J; junction bases left unmatched: 6. Germline CDR1 is MGHDK and CDR2 is SYGVNS. CDR3 size: 16 residues. The CDR3 DNA reads as TGTGCCAGCAGTGAATCTCGGACAGGGGGCCTTGATACGCAGTATTTT. This encodes CASSESRTGGLDTQYF.

The genes are TRBV5-1 and TRBJ1-1; TRBD1 is a possible D gene (5 bases). Trimming took 0 bases from V and 4 from J, leaving 13 bases between them. This CDR3 has 15 amino acids. Looked up from germline, CDR1 is SGHRS and CDR2 is YFSETQ. In nucleotides, the CDR3 is TGCGCCAGCAGCTTGGAGGCCAGGGCGGTCACTGAAGCTTTCTTT. As protein: CASSLEARAVTEAFF. Supplemented by reference TRBV5-1 and TRBJ1-1, the full variable domain reads KAGVTQTPRYLIKTRGQQVTLSCSPISGHRSVSWYQQTPGQGLQFLFEYFSETQRNKGNFPGRFSGRQFSNSRSEMNVSTLELGDSALYLCASSLEARAVTEAFFGQGTRLTVV.

The chain employs TRBV10-3 and TRBJ2-7, with 10 positions matching TRBD2. This CDR3 spans 15 amino acids. The germline CDR1 and CDR2 sequences are ENHRY and SYGVKD. The V and J ends lost 10 bases and 0 bases, in that order; junction bases with no gene match: 9. CDR3 loop: CATSGTSGISYEQYF. CDR3 in DNA: TGTGCCACCTCGGGCACTAGCGGGATCTCCTACGAGCAGTACTTC.

Worth noting for this clone: Other DNA sequences of this sample code for an identical CDR3. J is TRBJ2-7 and V is TRBV9, with D maybe TRBD2 (6 bases). The CDR3 contains 13 residues. The germline gives CDR1 SGDLS, CDR2 YYNGEE. Deletions cut 4 bases from V and 4 bases from J, with 12 bases between. Here the CDR3 DNA reads TGTGCCAGCAGCCCAGGACTATCTTACGAGCAGTACTTC. As protein: CASSPGLSYEQYF.

J is TRBJ2-7 and V is TRBV6-5; D not resolved. Trimming pared 6 bases from V and 3 bases from J, leaving 9 bases between. Germline V CDR1 and CDR2: MNHEY, SVGAGI. This CDR3 is built from 12 residues. CDR3 DNA: TGTGCCAGCAGCCCTGATCGCTACGAGCAGTACTTC. Its protein product is CASSPDRYEQYF.

J is TRBJ1-2 and V is TRBV28, with 7 bases fitting TRBD1. Germline CDR1 reads MDHEN; CDR2 reads SYDVKM. V shed 2 bases and J 3 bases; nucleotides not matched to a gene: 3. This CDR3 is 14 amino acids long. CDR3 nucleotides: TGTGCCAGCAGTTTAGTCACAGGGGACTATGGCTACACCTTC. It encodes CASSLVTGDYGYTF.

The chain carries TRBV28 and TRBJ1-5; tentatively, D is TRBD1 (6 bases). CDR3 length equals 14 residues. CDR1 and CDR2 from the germline V gene are MDHEN and SYDVKM. Trimming pared 6 bases from V and 5 bases from J, leaving 14 bases between. This CDR3 reads CASSTPQGDQPQHF. CDR3 in DNA: TGTGCCAGCAGCACCCCACAGGGAGATCAGCCCCAGCATTTT.

This chain links TRBV6-6 with TRBJ1-5; D remains unclear. From germline, CDR1 is MNHNY and CDR2 SVGAGI (reference sequence). Between the trimmed V and J ends, which lost 1 base and 6 bases, there was a span of 10 bases. The CDR3 is 14 residues long. The CDR3 sequence is CASSYLGSVQPQHF. CDR3 in DNA: TGTGCCAGCAGTTACTTGGGGTCCGTTCAGCCCCAGCATTTT.

In regard to this clone: Its ends do not fully match the called genes, so a read error is possible. The chain uses TRBV19 and TRBJ2-7; 10 bases are shared with TRBD1. The length of the CDR3 is 16 residues. CDR1 LNHDA and CDR2 SQIVND come from the germline V gene (reference sequence). The CDR3 region has the DNA TGTGCCAGTAGTAGCCCCGGGACAGGGGCCACCTATGAGCAGTACTTC. Amino acid sequence: CASSSPGTGATYEQYF.

The chain recombines TRBV18 with TRBJ1-5; perhaps TRBD1 as D (6 bases). CDR1 and CDR2 (germline): KGHSH, LQKENI. The germline V and J ends were trimmed by 6 bases and 7 bases, with 16 bases remaining between them. This CDR3 has 14 amino acids. CDR3 nucleotide sequence: TGTGCCAGCTCCCGCGGGGGGGGCTGGCAGCCCCAGCATTTT. Translation: CASSRGGGWQPQHF.

The chain is built from TRBV6-5 and TRBJ2-7, with a possible D match to TRBD1 (5 bases). Trimming stripped 6 bases from V and 5 bases from J, with 14 bases between. The CDR3 has 13 amino acids. Germline CDR1 and CDR2: MNHEY and SVGAGI. The CDR3 reads CASRGSGFHEQYF. The CDR3 region has the DNA TGTGCCAGCAGGGGCTCAGGGTTCCACGAGCAGTACTTC.

This clone was seen only once. Other DNA sequences of this sample code for an identical CDR3. The chain has TRBV29-1 and TRBJ2-4; D is possibly TRBD1 (6 bases). The CDR3 is made up of 14 amino acids. In germline, CDR1 is SQVTM, CDR2 ANQGSEA. The V end lost 4 bases, the J end lost 0 bases, and 10 bases lay between the germline ends. This chain's CDR3 is CSVAGHLAKNIQYF. CDR3 nucleotides: TGCAGCGTTGCGGGACACTTAGCCAAAAACATTCAGTACTTC.

The chain is built from TRBV7-8 and TRBJ2-2; D ambiguous. The V end was cut by 5 bases, the J end by 4 bases, with 14 bases between. Looked up from germline, CDR1 is SGHVS and CDR2 is FQNEAQ. The CDR3 is 15 amino acids. The CDR3 region is CASSPREAPTGELFF. The DNA of the CDR3 is TGTGCCAGCAGCCCTAGGGAAGCACCCACCGGGGAGCTGTTTTTT.

This clone was found once. The chain is built from TRBV14 and TRBJ1-4, with TRBD1 identical over 7 bases. The CDR3 is 15 amino acids. After removal of 4 bases from V and 6 bases from J, the junction contained 8 bases not matched to a gene. CDR1 and CDR2 from the germline V gene are SGHDN and FVKESK. The CDR3 bases are TGTGCCAGCAGCCTTAAGACAGGGAGGTATGAAAAACTGTTTTTT. The encoded protein is CASSLKTGRYEKLFF.

A remark on this clone: Other DNA variants within this sample encode the same CDR3. The V and J genes are TRBV19 and TRBJ2-1; maybe TRBD2 (6 bases). Trimming removed 5 bases from V and 1 base from J, with 12 bases in between. The CDR3 is made up of 15 amino acids. Per the germline V gene, CDR1 is LNHDA and CDR2 is SQIVND (reference sequence). The CDR3 region has the DNA TGTGCCAGTAGTCCCGCGGGAAGGTCCTACAATGAGCAGTTCTTC. Residues: CASSPAGRSYNEQFF.

The rearrangement links TRBV5-1 to TRBJ1-4; TRBD1 matches at 8 bases. The germline V gene encodes CDR1 SGHRS and CDR2 YFSETQ. The trim removed 4 bases at V and 6 bases at J, leaving 8 bases unmatched. The CDR3 consists of 15 residues. The CDR3 is CASSGGDRGYEKLFF. CDR3 DNA: TGCGCCAGCAGCGGAGGCGACAGGGGATATGAAAAACTGTTTTTT.